The source of this T cell receptor beta chain is a study of blood T cells in healthy people across ages. Study observations and caveats: More naive CD4+ cells and higher diversity marked long-lived donors relative to aged donors. Across the age range, TCR beta diversity per million T cells fell in a roughly linear way.

The CDR3 contains 16 residues. CDR1 is DFQATT and CDR2 is SNEGSKA in the germline V gene (reference sequence). V dropped 5 bases and J dropped 0; count of bases not matched to a gene: 10. Notes on this clonotype: What it binds is not known.

A second PCR of roughly 7 to 11 cycles used a sample-barcoded 5' primer and a J-beta primer mix. Carrying 12 random nucleotides, a template-switch adaptor labeled each individual cDNA molecule. Via MiXCR, TCRdb re-called the 5' RACE reads, giving one row per CDR3 protein. The sample includes 890,000 or so distinct CDR3 sequences, approximately 59% seen only once; the top ten take about 27%. Each donor gave 9 to 10 milliliters of peripheral blood. This sequence was found in a man aged 25-45 years in good health. Source material: blood. This chain connects TRBV20-1 to TRBJ2-4; 7 bases fit TRBD2. CDR3 amino acids: CSAGGASGVAKNIQYF. CDR3 nucleotide sequence: TGCAGTGCTGGAGGAGCTAGCGGTGTAGCCAAAAACATTCAGTACTTC.